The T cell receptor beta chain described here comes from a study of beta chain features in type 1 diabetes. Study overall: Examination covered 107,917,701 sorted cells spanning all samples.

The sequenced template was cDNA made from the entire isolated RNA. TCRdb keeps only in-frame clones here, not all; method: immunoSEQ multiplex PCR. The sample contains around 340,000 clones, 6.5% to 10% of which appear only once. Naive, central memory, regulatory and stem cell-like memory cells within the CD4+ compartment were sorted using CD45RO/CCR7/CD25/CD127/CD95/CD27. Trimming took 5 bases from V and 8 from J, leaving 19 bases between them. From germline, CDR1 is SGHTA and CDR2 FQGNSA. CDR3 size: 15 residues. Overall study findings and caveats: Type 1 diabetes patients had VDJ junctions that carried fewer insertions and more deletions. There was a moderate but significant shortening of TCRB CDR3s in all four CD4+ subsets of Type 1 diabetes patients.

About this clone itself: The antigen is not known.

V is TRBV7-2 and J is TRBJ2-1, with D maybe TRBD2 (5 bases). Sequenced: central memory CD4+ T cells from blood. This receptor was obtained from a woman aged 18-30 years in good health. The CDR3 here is CASSPTREQFHEQFF. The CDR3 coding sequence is TGTGCCAGCAGCCCTACTAGAGAGCAGTTCCATGAGCAGTTCTTC.